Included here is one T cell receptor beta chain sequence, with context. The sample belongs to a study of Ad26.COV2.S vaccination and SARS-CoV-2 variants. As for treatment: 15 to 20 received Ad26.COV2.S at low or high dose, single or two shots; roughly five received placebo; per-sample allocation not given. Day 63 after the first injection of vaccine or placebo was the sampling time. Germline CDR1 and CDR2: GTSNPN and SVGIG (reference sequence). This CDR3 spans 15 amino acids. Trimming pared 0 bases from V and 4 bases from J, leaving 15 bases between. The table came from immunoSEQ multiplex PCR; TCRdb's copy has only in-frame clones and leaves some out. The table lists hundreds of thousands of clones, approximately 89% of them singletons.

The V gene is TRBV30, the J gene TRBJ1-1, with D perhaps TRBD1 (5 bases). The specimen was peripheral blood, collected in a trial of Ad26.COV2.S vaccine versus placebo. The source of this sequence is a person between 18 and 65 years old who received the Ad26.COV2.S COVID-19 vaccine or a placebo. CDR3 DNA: TGTGCCTGGAGTGTTGGTGTAGGAGGGGTCACTGAAGCTTTCTTT. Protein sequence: CAWSVGVGGVTEAFF.